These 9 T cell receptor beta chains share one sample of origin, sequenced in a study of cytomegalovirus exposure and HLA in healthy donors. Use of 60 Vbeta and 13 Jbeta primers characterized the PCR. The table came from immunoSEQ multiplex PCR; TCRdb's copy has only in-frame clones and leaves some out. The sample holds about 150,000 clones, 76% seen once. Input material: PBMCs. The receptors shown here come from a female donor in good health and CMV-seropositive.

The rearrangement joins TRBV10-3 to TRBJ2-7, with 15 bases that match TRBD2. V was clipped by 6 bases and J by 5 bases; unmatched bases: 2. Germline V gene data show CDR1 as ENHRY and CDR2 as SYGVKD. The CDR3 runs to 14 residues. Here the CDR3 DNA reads TGTGCCATCAGCGGACTAGCGGGAGGGGACGAGCAGTACTTC. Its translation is CAISGLAGGDEQYF.

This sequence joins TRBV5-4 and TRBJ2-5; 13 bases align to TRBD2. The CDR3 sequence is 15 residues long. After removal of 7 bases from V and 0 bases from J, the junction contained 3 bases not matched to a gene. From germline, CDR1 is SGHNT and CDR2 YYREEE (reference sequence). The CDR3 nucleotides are TGTGCCAGCGGGACTAGCGGGACGTACCAAGAGACCCAGTACTTC. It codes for CASGTSGTYQETQYF.

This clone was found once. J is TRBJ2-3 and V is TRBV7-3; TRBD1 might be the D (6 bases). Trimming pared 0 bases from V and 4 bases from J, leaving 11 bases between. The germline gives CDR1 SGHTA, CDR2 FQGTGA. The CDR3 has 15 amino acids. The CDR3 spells CASSLTGGEADTQYF. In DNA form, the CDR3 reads TGTGCCAGCAGCTTAACTGGGGGCGAAGCAGATACGCAGTATTTT.

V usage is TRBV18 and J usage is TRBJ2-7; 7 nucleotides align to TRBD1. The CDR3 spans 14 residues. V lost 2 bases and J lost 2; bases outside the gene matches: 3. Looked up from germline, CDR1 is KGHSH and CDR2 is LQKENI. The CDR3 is CASSPGTVTYEQYF. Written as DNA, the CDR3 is TGTGCCAGCTCACCAGGGACAGTGACCTACGAGCAGTACTTC.

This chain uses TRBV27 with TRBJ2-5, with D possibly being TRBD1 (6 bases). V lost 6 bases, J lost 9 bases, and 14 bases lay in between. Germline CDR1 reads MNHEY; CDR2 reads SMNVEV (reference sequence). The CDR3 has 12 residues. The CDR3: CASSRPGTPQYF. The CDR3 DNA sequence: TGTGCCAGCAGCAGGCCCGGGACACCCCAGTACTTC.

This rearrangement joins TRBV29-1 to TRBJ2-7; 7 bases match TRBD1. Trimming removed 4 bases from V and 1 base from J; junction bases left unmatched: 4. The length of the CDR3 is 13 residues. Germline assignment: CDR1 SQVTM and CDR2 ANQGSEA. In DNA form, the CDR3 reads TGCAGCGTTGGGGGGACAGATTCCTACGAGCAGTACTTC. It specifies CSVGGTDSYEQYF.

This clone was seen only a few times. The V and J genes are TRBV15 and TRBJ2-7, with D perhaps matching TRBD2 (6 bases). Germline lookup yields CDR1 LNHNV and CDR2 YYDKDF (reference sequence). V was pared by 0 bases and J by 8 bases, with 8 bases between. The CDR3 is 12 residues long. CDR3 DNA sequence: TGTGCCACCAGCAGAGACTGGACTAAGCAGTACTTC. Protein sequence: CATSRDWTKQYF.

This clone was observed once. The CDR3 region has the DNA TGTGCCAGCAGGATAACAGGGAATGCTGAAGCTTTCTTT. This encodes CASRITGNAEAFF. This chain links TRBV2 with TRBJ1-1, with D maybe TRBD1 (6 bases). Germline CDR1 reads SNHLY; CDR2 reads FYNNEI. Trimming took off 6 bases at V and 6 bases at J, with 14 bases between the two ends. The CDR3 runs to 13 residues.

CDR3: CSASHYEQFF. DNA for the CDR3: TGCAGCGCTTCTCACTATGAGCAGTTCTTC. The gene calls are TRBV29-1 and TRBJ2-1; the D is unclear. V was clipped by 7 bases and J by 8 bases, with 9 bases between them. The CDR3 has 10 amino acids. Looked up from germline, CDR1 is SQVTM and CDR2 is ANQGSEA.